This T cell receptor (beta chain) was identified in a study of blood T cell repertoires in COVID-19 (dated by TCRdb to 2018 to 2021). For the wider study: The collaborator samples originated in the United States, Italy and Spain and spanned the acute and convalescent phases of COVID-19. The prospective study material was composed of cDNA or gDNA derived from T cells, B-cell-depleted T cells, or PBMCs. The repertoires were released in a freely available public database intended as a resource for research on the immune response to SARS-CoV-2. Deeply sampled blood TCRbeta repertoires from subjects exposed to, actively infected with, or recovered from COVID-19 were included in the dataset. Samples came from the ongoing ImmuneRACE study (first 160 participants) plus 1,254 subjects from 6 global collaborators. Where available, HLA class I and class II types were taken from metadata supplied by the sample provider and were not determined by assay-based typing. Sample metadata almost always included a de-identified subject ID, COVID-19 status, age in years and sex.

The immunoSEQ Assay, a bias-controlled multiplex PCR, was used to amplify TCRbeta CDR3 regions from genomic DNA. The original pipeline was this. Nucleated cell counts per sample were estimated from amplification of reference gene primers within the assay. To quantify the absolute abundance of each unique TCRbeta CDR3 rearrangement, sequence reads were collapsed and filtered. Productive Simpson clonality was computed per sample as the square root of Simpson's diversity index over productive rearrangements. TCRdb holds this immuneACCESS table with in-frame rearrangements only. Some clones are missing; in checked studies, unresolved V genes explain under half, and the rest has no known cause. That table supplies the V and J calls and clone size; D and trimming were determined from the DNA. Across this sample there are about 82,000 clones, with 70% to 90% seen only once. The biggest ten clones account for over 15% of the sample.

The collaborating institutions used their own protocols to collect whole blood in K2EDTA tubes. For TCRbeta analysis, collaborators shipped samples as frozen whole blood, isolated PBMCs, or DNA extracted from either of those sample types. Spanning cysteine to phenylalanine, the CDR3 consists of 17 amino acids. Only CDR3 DNA is held: 51 bases, read in frame from base 1. Clipping removes 5 bases from V and 1 base from J, with 8 as the unmatched junction base count. Reading the germline V gene gives CDR1 SNHLY and CDR2 FYNNEI. Of note for this clone: No cognate antigen has been identified for it. Base qualities are not provided; no much larger clone lies one nucleotide away.

The paper as a whole reports these results and caveats: Clinical and demographic metadata were provided uncurated, with the amount varying by source and participant.

Sequencing input: peripheral blood. Recombination connected TRBV2 to TRBJ1-5; 10 nucleotides in the junction match TRBD1. The source of this sequence is a man older than 75 with active or convalescent COVID-19. The CDR3 loop reads CASSRGQGIESNQPQHF. The DNA sequence follows: TGTGCCAGCAGTCGGGGACAGGGGATCGAGAGCAATCAGCCCCAGCATTTT.